This is a list of T cell receptor beta chains from one sample in a study of T cells after posttransplantation cyclophosphamide. Measured with immunoSEQ multiplex PCR; TCRdb has only the in-frame clones, and not every one. The repertoire holds roughly 30,000 clones, with about 87% as singletons. The material sequenced was PBMCs. The receptors derive from a woman aged 40 to 50 with a blood cancer, CMV-positive, and with a related stem cell donor. Both conserved end residues are part of each CDR3. D genes are given only for firm matches. Size is stated for part of the rows, as once, few or many counts, or as a class when the clone is expanded.

v_gene	abundance	j_gene	d_gene	CDR3nt	CDR3aa
TRBV18	-	TRBJ2-6	-	TGTGCCAGCTCCCCCCCGGGGGCCAACGTCCTGACTTTC	CASSPPGANVLTF
TRBV7-2	-	TRBJ1-5	-	TGTGCCAGCAGCTTACAACAGGGACGCAATCAGCCCCAGCATTTT	CASSLQQGRNQPQHF
TRBV7-2	-	TRBJ2-2	-	TGTGCCAGCAGCGCCACCCCCGGGGGGCTGCCCGGGGAGCTGTTTTTT	CASSATPGGLPGELFF
TRBV5-6	-	TRBJ2-5	TRBD1	TGTGCCAGCAGCTCGGACAGGGGCCTGCAAGAGACCCAGTACTTC	CASSSDRGLQETQYF
TRBV5-1	-	TRBJ1-1	-	TGCGCCAGCAGCCCGCGGGGGGCTCCGGTGACTGAAGCTTTCTTT	CASSPRGAPVTEAFF
TRBV2	-	TRBJ2-7	-	TGTGCCAGCAGTGGAACAGGGTTCGGCGAGCAGTACTTC	CASSGTGFGEQYF
TRBV9	-	TRBJ1-5	TRBD1	TGTGCCAGCAGCGTAGGTACAGGGGGACGCAATCAGCCCCAGCATTTT	CASSVGTGGRNQPQHF
TRBV6-5	-	TRBJ2-3	TRBD2	TGTGCCAGCACCCGGACAGCGGGGGGGCCAGATACGCAGTATTTT	CASTRTAGGPDTQYF
TRBV7-2	-	TRBJ1-3	TRBD1	TGTGCCAGCAGCCCAGAACAGGGGCGCTCTGGAAACACCATATATTTT	CASSPEQGRSGNTIYF
TRBV10-3	once	TRBJ1-1	TRBD1	TGTGCCATCAGTGAGCGGGACAGGGCAGCTTTCTTT	CAISERDRAAFF